The 10 T cell receptor beta chains listed next were all sequenced from one sample in a study of metastatic and nonmetastatic thyroid tumors (dated by TCRdb to 2018 to 2020). No treatment had been received by any patient before thyroid surgery. Library preparation was by PCR. Data came from an Illumina HiSeq 4000. In-frame beta chains were kept once TCRdb had trimmed the public reads at Q25 with fastp and called clones with MiXCR. The sample table records 10,000 to 15,000 clones; approximately 33% of these occur just once. Clones ranked in the top ten supply about 15% of the sample. Sequencing was done on a sample of tumor tissue. Receptor source: a male donor with papillary thyroid cancer or a benign thyroid nodule (not recorded which). Some clones in this sample may be carry-over from other donors' samples.

The V call is TRBV12-3 or TRBV12-4, the J call TRBJ1-2, with a weak D call TRBD1 (5 bases). The CDR3 runs 16 residues. V was cut by 4 bases and J by 1 base, with 16 bases left in between. The CDR3: CASSSVRGGYNYGYTF. The CDR3 DNA reads TGTGCCAGCAGTTCTGTACGGGGGGGGTATAACTATGGCTACACCTTC.

In the case of this clone: The junction shows a germline mismatch at one end, possibly a read error. The rearrangement uses TRBV27 and TRBJ2-3, with TRBD2 identical over 10 bases. Germline CDR1 MNHEY, CDR2 SMNVEV (reference sequence). The CDR3 loop spans 16 amino acids. CDR3 in amino acids: CDSSWAGLAVGYTQYF. The CDR3 nucleotides are TGTGACAGCAGTTGGGCCGGACTAGCGGTGGGGTATACGCAGTATTTT.

Only a few counts were recorded for this clone. The chain recombines TRBV19 with TRBJ2-3; a possible D gene is TRBD2 (6 bases). Trimming shortened V by 4 bases and J by 0 bases, and 8 bases separated the two germline ends. Germline V CDR1 and CDR2: LNHDA, SQIVND (reference sequence). CDR3 size: 14 residues. CDR3: CASSTSGSTDTQYF. Written as DNA, the CDR3 is TGTGCCAGTAGTACAAGCGGGAGCACAGATACGCAGTATTTT.

This clone was picked up many times. The chain's CDR3 is CSVDANRGTEAFF. DNA for the CDR3: TGCAGCGTTGACGCTAACCGGGGCACTGAAGCTTTCTTT. This rearrangement joins TRBV29-1 to TRBJ1-1; D not resolved. V was pared by 3 bases and J by 4 bases, with 12 bases between. Germline V lookup: CDR1 SQVTM, CDR2 ANQGSEA. This CDR3 has 13 amino acids. Variable domain in full (rest from reference TRBV29-1 and TRBJ1-1): SAVISQKPSRDICQRGTSLTIQCQVDSQVTMMFWYRQQPGQSLTLIATANQGSEATYESGFVIDKFPISRPNLTFSTLTVSNMSPEDSSIYLCSVDANRGTEAFFGQGTRLTVV.

V usage is TRBV19 and J usage is TRBJ2-7, with no clear D. The CDR3 sequence is 11 residues long. Germline V gene sequence: CDR1 LNHDA, CDR2 SQIVND (reference sequence). The CDR3 nucleotides read TGTGCCGGTTACATATTCTACGAGCATTACGTC. Its translation is CAGYIFYEHYV.

Only a few counts were recorded for this clone. The J gene is TRBJ1-6, the V gene TRBV28; D unresolved. V lost 8 bases and J lost 6, with 11 bases in between. This CDR3 has 13 amino acids. The germline V gene encodes CDR1 MDHEN and CDR2 SYDVKM. The DNA of the CDR3 is TGTGCCAGCCGGTTTCTGTCTAATTCACCCCTCCACTTT. Translated: CASRFLSNSPLHF. Variable domain in full (rest from reference TRBV28 and TRBJ1-6): DVKVTQSSRYLVKRTGEKVFLECVQDMDHENMFWYRQDPGLGLRLIYFSYDVKMKEKGDIPEGYSVSREKKERFSLILESASTNQTSMYLCASRFLSNSPLHFGNGTRLTVT.

This rearrangement joins TRBV4-2 to TRBJ2-4; D is possibly TRBD1 (5 bases). Germline CDR1 LGHNA, CDR2 YNFKEQ. Trimming left V 1 base short and J 13 bases short, with 17 bases between. There are 14 residues in the CDR3. DNA for the CDR3: TGTGCCAGCAGCCAAGTAGGGGAAAAAAACAAGCAGTACTTC. As protein: CASSQVGEKNKQYF.

This clone was picked up many times. The chain carries TRBV29-1 and TRBJ2-3, with no clear D. The germline V gene encodes CDR1 SQVTM and CDR2 ANQGSEA. There are 12 residues in the CDR3. V was pared by 7 bases and J by 1 base, with 9 bases between. The CDR3 nucleotides read TGCAGCGCCAAAAGCGGCACAGATACGCAGTATTTT. This encodes CSAKSGTDTQYF.

The CDR3 loop is CASSQDRSYGYTF. DNA of the CDR3: TGTGCCAGCAGCCAAGATCGATCATATGGCTACACCTTC. The V gene is TRBV3-1, the J gene TRBJ1-2; D gene uncertain. From germline, CDR1 is LGHDT and CDR2 YNNKEL (reference sequence). The CDR3 contains 13 residues. The V and J ends lost 0 bases and 5 bases respectively, with 7 bases between them.

A remark on this clone: At one end the junction does not follow the germline gene, possibly because of a read error. This rearrangement joins TRBV6-2 or TRBV6-3 to TRBJ2-1, with TRBD1 identical over 9 bases. CDR3 length: 15 amino acids. In germline, CDR1 is MNHEY, CDR2 SVGEGT. The DNA for the CDR3 is TGTGCCAGCAGTTCCCCGGGACAGGGACGGAATGAGCAGTTCTTT. This sequence encodes CASSSPGQGRNEQFF.